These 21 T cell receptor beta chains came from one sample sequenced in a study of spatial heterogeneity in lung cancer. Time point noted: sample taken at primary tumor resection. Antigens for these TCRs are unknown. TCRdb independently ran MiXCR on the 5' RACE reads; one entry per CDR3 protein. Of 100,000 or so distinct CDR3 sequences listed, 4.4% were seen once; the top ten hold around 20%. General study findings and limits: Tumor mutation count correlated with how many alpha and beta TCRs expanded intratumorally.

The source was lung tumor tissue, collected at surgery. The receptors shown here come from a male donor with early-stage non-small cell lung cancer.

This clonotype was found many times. The CDR3 spells CASTLDRGFESPYNEQFF. The CDR3, as DNA: TGTGCCAGCACCCTGGACAGGGGGTTCGAATCCCCCTACAATGAGCAGTTCTTC. The V gene is TRBV12-3 or TRBV12-4, the J gene TRBJ2-1, with TRBD1 identical over 10 bases. Trimming at V came to 7 bases and at J to 2 bases, leaving 14 bases not matched to a gene. The CDR3 has 18 residues.

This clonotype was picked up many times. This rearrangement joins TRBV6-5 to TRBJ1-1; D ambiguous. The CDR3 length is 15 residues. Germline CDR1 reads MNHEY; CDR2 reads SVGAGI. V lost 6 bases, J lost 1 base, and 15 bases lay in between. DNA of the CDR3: TGTGCCAGCAGCCCCTGGACTGAACCGAACACTGAAGCTTTCTTT. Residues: CASSPWTEPNTEAFF.

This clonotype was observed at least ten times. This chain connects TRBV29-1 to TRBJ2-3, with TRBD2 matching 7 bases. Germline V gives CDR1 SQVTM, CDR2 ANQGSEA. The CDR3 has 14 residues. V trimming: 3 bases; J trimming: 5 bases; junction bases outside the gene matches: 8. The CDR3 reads CSVEVSASGDTQYF. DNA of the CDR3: TGCAGCGTTGAGGTTTCGGCTAGCGGAGATACGCAGTATTTT.

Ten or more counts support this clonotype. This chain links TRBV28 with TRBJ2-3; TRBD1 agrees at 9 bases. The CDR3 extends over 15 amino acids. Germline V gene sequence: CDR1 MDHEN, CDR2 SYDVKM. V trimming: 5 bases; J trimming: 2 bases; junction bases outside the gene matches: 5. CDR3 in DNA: TGTGCCAGCAGTCTGACACAGGGGGCCACAGATACGCAGTATTTT. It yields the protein CASSLTQGATDTQYF.

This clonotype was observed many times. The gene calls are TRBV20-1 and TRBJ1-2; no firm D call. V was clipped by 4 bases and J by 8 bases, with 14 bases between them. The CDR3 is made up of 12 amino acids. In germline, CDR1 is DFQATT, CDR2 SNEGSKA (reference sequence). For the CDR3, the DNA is TGCAGTGCTACCCCCGATATGTGGGGCTACACCTTC. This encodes CSATPDMWGYTF.

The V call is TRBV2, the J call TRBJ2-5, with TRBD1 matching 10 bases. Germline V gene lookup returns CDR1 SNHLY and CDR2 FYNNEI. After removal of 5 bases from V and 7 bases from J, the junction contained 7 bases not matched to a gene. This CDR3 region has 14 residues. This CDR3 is CASSSTGGAVTQYF. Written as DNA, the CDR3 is TGTGCCAGCAGTTCGACAGGGGGCGCGGTGACCCAGTACTTC.

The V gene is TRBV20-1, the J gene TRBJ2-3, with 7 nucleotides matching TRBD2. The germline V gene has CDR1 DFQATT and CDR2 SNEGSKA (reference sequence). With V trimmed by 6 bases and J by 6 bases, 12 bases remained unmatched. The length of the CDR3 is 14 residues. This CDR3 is CSAPTSNPLDTQYF. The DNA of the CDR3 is TGCAGTGCACCGACTAGCAACCCGTTGGATACGCAGTATTTT.

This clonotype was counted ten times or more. The CDR3: CATSDWTSGVGDTQYF. CDR3 in DNA: TGTGCCACCAGTGATTGGACTAGCGGGGTCGGGGATACGCAGTATTTT. The gene calls are TRBV24-1 and TRBJ2-3; 12 nucleotides match TRBD2. Germline V gives CDR1 KGHDR, CDR2 SFDVKD. V lost 2 bases and J lost 6; bases outside the gene matches: 5. CDR3 size: 16 residues.

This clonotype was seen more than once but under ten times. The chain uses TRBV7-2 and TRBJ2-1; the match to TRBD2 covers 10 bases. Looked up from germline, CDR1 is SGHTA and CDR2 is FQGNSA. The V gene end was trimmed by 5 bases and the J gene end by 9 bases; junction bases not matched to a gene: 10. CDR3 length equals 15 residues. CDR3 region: CASSPKAGGPVEQFF. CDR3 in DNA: TGTGCCAGCAGCCCTAAAGCGGGAGGGCCGGTTGAGCAGTTCTTC. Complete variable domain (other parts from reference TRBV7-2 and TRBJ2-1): GAGVSQSPSNKVTEKGKDVELRCDPISGHTALYWYRQSLGQGLEFLIYFQGNSAPDKSGLPSDRFSAERTGGSVSTLTIQRTQQEDSAVYLCASSPKAGGPVEQFFGPGTRLTVL.

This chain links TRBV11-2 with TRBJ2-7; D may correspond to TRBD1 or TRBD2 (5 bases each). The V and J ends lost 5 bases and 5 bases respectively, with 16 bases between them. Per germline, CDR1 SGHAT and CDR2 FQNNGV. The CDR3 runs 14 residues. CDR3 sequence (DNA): TGTGCCAGCAGCCTTACTCCGGGACCGGACGAGCAGTACTTC. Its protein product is CASSLTPGPDEQYF.

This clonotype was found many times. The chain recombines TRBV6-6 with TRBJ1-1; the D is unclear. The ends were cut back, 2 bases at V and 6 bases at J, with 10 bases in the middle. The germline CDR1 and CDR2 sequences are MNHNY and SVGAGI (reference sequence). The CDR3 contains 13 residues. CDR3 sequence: CASSYRGNPEAFF. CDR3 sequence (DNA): TGTGCCAGCAGTTACCGGGGTAACCCTGAAGCTTTCTTT.

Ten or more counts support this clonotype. CDR3 in amino acids: CASSPNLDRKNTEAFF. The CDR3 DNA reads TGTGCCAGCAGCCCAAACCTTGACAGGAAGAACACTGAAGCTTTCTTT. This chain joins TRBV7-9 and TRBJ1-1, with D possibly TRBD1 on 6 matching bases. The V end lost 5 bases, the J end lost 1 base, and 17 bases lay between the germline ends. The CDR3 length is 16 residues. Germline-derived CDR1 and CDR2 are SEHNR and FQNEAQ (reference sequence).

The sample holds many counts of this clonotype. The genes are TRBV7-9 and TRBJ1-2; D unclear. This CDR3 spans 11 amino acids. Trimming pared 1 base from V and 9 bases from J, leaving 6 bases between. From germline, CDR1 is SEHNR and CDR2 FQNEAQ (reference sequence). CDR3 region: CASSLVARYTF. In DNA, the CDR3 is TGTGCCAGCAGCTTAGTGGCCCGCTACACCTTC.

CDR3 sequence (DNA): TGTGCCAGCAGCCCCCCTTCCCGGCAGGGAAAGTCTGGGGCCAACGTCCTGACTTTC. It encodes CASSPPSRQGKSGANVLTF. The chain recombines TRBV11-2 with TRBJ2-6, with a tentative D call TRBD1 (5 bases). This CDR3 spans 19 amino acids. CDR1 is SGHAT, CDR2 FQNNGV, per germline. The ends were cut back, 5 bases at V and 1 base at J, with 21 bases in the middle.

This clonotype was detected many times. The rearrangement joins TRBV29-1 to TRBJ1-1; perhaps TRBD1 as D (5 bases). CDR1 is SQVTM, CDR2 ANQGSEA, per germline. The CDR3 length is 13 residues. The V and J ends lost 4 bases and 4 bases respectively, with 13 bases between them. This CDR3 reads CSVASRGFTEAFF. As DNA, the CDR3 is TGCAGCGTTGCCTCCCGGGGCTTCACTGAAGCTTTCTTT.

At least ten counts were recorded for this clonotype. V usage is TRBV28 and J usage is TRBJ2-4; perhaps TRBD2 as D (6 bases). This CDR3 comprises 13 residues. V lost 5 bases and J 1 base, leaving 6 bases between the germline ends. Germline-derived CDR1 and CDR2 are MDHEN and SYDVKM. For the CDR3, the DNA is TGTGCCAGCAGTGGAGGGGCCAAAAACATTCAGTACTTC. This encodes CASSGGAKNIQYF.

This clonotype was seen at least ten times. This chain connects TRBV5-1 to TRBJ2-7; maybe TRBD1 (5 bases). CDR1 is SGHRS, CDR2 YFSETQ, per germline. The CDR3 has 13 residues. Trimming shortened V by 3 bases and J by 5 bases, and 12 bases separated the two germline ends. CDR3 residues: CASSSRPDNEQYF. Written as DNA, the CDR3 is TGCGCCAGCAGCTCTCGACCGGACAACGAGCAGTACTTC.

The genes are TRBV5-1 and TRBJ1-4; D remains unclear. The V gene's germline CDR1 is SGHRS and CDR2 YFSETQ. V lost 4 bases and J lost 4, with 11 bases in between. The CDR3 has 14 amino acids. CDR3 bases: TGCGCCAGCAGCCAGAGGACGGGTAATGAAAAACTGTTTTTT. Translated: CASSQRTGNEKLFF.

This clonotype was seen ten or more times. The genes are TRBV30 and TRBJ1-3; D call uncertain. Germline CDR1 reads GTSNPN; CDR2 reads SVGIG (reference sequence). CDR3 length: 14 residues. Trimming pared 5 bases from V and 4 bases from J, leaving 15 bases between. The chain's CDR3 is CAWRPGRSGNTIYF. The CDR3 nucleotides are TGTGCCTGGCGGCCGGGCAGATCCGGAAACACCATATATTTT.

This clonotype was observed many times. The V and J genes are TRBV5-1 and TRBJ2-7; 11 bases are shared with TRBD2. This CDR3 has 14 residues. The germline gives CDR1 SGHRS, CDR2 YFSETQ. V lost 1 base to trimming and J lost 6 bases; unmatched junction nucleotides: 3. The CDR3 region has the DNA TGCGCCAGCAGCTTGCTACTAGCGGGAGCCGAGCAGTACTTC. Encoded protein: CASSLLLAGAEQYF. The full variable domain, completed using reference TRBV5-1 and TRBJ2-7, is KAGVTQTPRYLIKTRGQQVTLSCSPISGHRSVSWYQQTPGQGLQFLFEYFSETQRNKGNFPGRFSGRQFSNSRSEMNVSTLELGDSALYLCASSLLLAGAEQYFGPGTRLTVT.

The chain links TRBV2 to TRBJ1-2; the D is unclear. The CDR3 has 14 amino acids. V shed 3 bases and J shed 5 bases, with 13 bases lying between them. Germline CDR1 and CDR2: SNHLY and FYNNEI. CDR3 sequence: CASSEWSTDYGYTF. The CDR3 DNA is TGTGCCAGCAGTGAGTGGAGCACAGATTATGGCTACACCTTC.